Presented here are 18 T cell receptor beta chains from one specimen sequenced in a study of radiotherapy plus CTLA-4 blockade in lung cancer. Assay: immunoSEQ multiplex PCR; the TCRdb copy retains only in-frame clones and omits some. This sample has about 98,000 clones, with around 83% found just once. The source was peripheral blood, collected from a patient treated with radiotherapy plus ipilimumab. Receptors were obtained from a human donor with non-small cell lung cancer who had a partial response to radiotherapy plus ipilimumab.

The chain carries TRBV6-1 and TRBJ1-2; no reliable D call. The CDR3 runs 14 residues. V dropped 3 bases and J dropped 3 bases, with 11 bases sitting between them. Germline V CDR1 and CDR2: MNHNS, SASEGT. The CDR3 coding sequence is TGTGCCAGCAGTGAGGTCGCGGGAGACTATGGCTACACCTTC. Residues: CASSEVAGDYGYTF.

V and J are TRBV28 and TRBJ2-5, with D tentatively TRBD2 (6 bases). Trimming left V 8 bases short and J 1 base short, with 14 bases between. This CDR3 contains 14 residues. Per germline, CDR1 MDHEN and CDR2 SYDVKM. The CDR3, as DNA: TGTGCCAGCGGGGGAGGCGGGACCCAAGAGACCCAGTACTTC. Translation: CASGGGGTQETQYF.

This rearrangement joins TRBV7-8 to TRBJ2-7; 8 bases align to TRBD2. This CDR3 spans 15 amino acids. V lost 5 bases to trimming and J lost 0 bases; unmatched junction nucleotides: 6. Per the germline V gene, CDR1 is SGHVS and CDR2 is FQNEAQ. CDR3 DNA sequence: TGTGCCAGCAGCGCCACCGGGACTAGCTCCTACGAGCAGTACTTC. Translated: CASSATGTSSYEQYF.

The V gene is TRBV4-2, the J gene TRBJ1-2; TRBD1 matches 10 bases. Germline assignment: CDR1 LGHNA and CDR2 YNFKEQ. The CDR3 has 15 amino acids. With V trimmed by 4 bases and J by 3 bases, 5 bases remained unmatched. The CDR3 region is CASSPTGGRDYGYTF. CDR3 in DNA: TGTGCCAGCAGCCCGACAGGGGGCAGAGACTATGGCTACACCTTC.

V and J are TRBV7-6 and TRBJ2-7; no definite D call. V lost 10 bases to trimming and J lost 3 bases, with 16 bases between them. There are 13 residues in the CDR3. Looked up from germline, CDR1 is SGHVS and CDR2 is FNYEAQ. Here the CDR3 DNA reads TGTGCCACCGGTGGTTCCGTCGGCTACGAGCAGTACTTC. Protein sequence: CATGGSVGYEQYF.

The CDR3 DNA is TGTGCCAGCAGTCCCGGGACAGGGGGTGGTCAGCCCCAGCATTTT. Translating gives CASSPGTGGGQPQHF. V and J are TRBV28 and TRBJ1-5, with TRBD1 matching over 11 bases. The germline gives CDR1 MDHEN, CDR2 SYDVKM. V trimming: 5 bases; J trimming: 6 bases; junction bases outside the gene matches: 6. This CDR3 contains 15 residues.

The chain links TRBV29-1 to TRBJ2-1; 8 nucleotides agree with TRBD2. Germline CDR1 reads SQVTM; CDR2 reads ANQGSEA. The CDR3 contains 15 residues. Trimming took 3 bases from V and 8 from J; bases not matched to a gene: 12. CDR3 sequence (DNA): TGCAGCGTTGACGGGACGGTAGCGGGAATCGATGAGCAGTTCTTC. It is translated as CSVDGTVAGIDEQFF.

V usage is TRBV28 and J usage is TRBJ2-3; 10 nucleotides align to TRBD2. Germline loops: CDR1 MDHEN, CDR2 SYDVKM. CDR3 length: 15 amino acids. Trimming removed 3 bases from V and 0 bases from J; junction bases left unmatched: 0. DNA of the CDR3: TGTGCCAGCAGTTTGACTAGCGGGAGCACAGATACGCAGTATTTT. Amino acid sequence: CASSLTSGSTDTQYF.

This rearrangement joins TRBV21-1 to TRBJ2-7; the D segment call TRBD2 is taken from the table without a DNA check. TRBV21-1 is an annotated pseudogene. The CDR3 sequence is 14 residues long. The DNA for the CDR3 is TGTGCCAGCAGCAGATGCCGGTTTGTGGACGAGCAGTACTTC. It yields the protein CASSRCRFVDEQYF.

The gene calls are TRBV4-1 and TRBJ2-4; no clear D. This CDR3 has 15 amino acids. V gave up 1 base and J gave up 6 bases, with 13 bases separating them. The V gene's germline CDR1 is MGHRA and CDR2 YSYEKL. Here the CDR3 reads CASSQVAGPGNIQYF. CDR3 DNA sequence: TGCGCCAGCAGCCAAGTAGCCGGCCCGGGAAACATTCAGTACTTC.

The J gene is TRBJ2-1, the V gene TRBV4-1, with a weak D call TRBD2 (7 bases). The V gene lost 1 base and the J gene lost 8 bases, with 15 bases spanning the gap. The V gene's germline CDR1 is MGHRA and CDR2 YSYEKL. This CDR3 is 15 amino acids long. DNA of the CDR3: TGCGCCAGCAGCCAAGTTAGAGGGGGGGCCGATGAGCAGTTCTTC. Translating it yields CASSQVRGGADEQFF.

The chain joins TRBV19 to TRBJ2-1, with 9 bases fitting TRBD1. Trimming at V came to 5 bases and at J to 10 bases, leaving 6 bases not matched to a gene. The CDR3 sequence is 13 residues long. The germline gives CDR1 LNHDA, CDR2 SQIVND (reference sequence). This chain's CDR3 is CASSQDRGSEQFF. CDR3 nucleotide sequence: TGTGCCAGTAGTCAGGACAGGGGTTCCGAGCAGTTCTTC.

The V call is TRBV19, the J call TRBJ2-3; TRBD2 agrees at 15 bases. This CDR3 contains 15 residues. Trimming removed 5 bases from V and 6 bases from J; junction bases left unmatched: 3. CDR1 is LNHDA, CDR2 SQIVND, per germline (reference sequence). CDR3 bases: TGTGCCAGTAGTGGGGGGACTAGCGGGAGGGATACGCAGTATTTT. Its translation is CASSGGTSGRDTQYF.

This clone has just a few counts. The V and J genes are TRBV28 and TRBJ2-3, with TRBD2 matching over 8 bases. Trimming removed 6 bases from V and 5 bases from J; junction bases left unmatched: 13. Per germline, CDR1 MDHEN and CDR2 SYDVKM. The CDR3 has 16 amino acids. The CDR3 bases are TGTGCCAGCAGCTCTCCCCAGCGGGAGAAGCGAGATACGCAGTATTTT. Translation: CASSSPQREKRDTQYF.

The chain uses TRBV19 and TRBJ2-2; 9 positions agree with TRBD2. V lost 7 bases, J lost 1 base, and 10 bases stayed unmatched. CDR3 length: 17 residues. Germline values: CDR1 LNHDA, CDR2 SQIVND (reference sequence). CDR3 sequence (DNA): TGTGCCAGTACCATGGGCCTTAGCGGGAGGAACACCGGGGAGCTGTTTTTT. This encodes CASTMGLSGRNTGELFF.

The gene calls are TRBV30 and TRBJ2-1; 7 bases map to TRBD2. The V gene's germline CDR1 is GTSNPN and CDR2 SVGIG (reference sequence). Unmatched junction bases numbered 7, after V lost 2 bases and J lost 0 bases. The CDR3 runs 16 residues. CDR3 protein: CAWSRSGASSYNEQFF. CDR3 nucleotides: TGTGCCTGGAGTAGAAGCGGGGCTAGCTCCTACAATGAGCAGTTCTTC.

This clone was detected only once. The J gene is TRBJ1-6, the V gene TRBV15, with D perhaps TRBD1 (6 bases). Germline CDR1 reads LNHNV; CDR2 reads YYDKDF (reference sequence). V was shortened by 0 bases and J by 5 bases, with 11 bases between the two germline ends. The CDR3 extends over 16 amino acids. Here the CDR3 reads CATSRDQGHNNSPLHF. CDR3 in DNA: TGTGCCACCAGCAGAGATCAGGGACACAATAATTCACCCCTCCACTTT.

In DNA form, the CDR3 reads TGTGCCAGCAGCCCCCCCAGACGGCTTGGGAGGGAGACCCAGTACTTC. It yields the protein CASSPPRRLGRETQYF. The gene calls are TRBV7-2 and TRBJ2-5, with D possibly TRBD2 on 6 matching bases. Germline V lookup: CDR1 SGHTA, CDR2 FQGNSA. V was pared by 5 bases and J by 5 bases, with 21 bases between. This CDR3 has 16 residues.